The rows below give T cell receptor beta chains drawn from one sample of a study of T cells in Graves' hyperthyroidism and ophthalmopathy. One entry per CDR3 protein, called by TCRdb with MiXCR from the multiplex PCR reads. The sample includes around 620,000 distinct CDR3 sequences, approximately 15% of them seen just once. The material sequenced was blood. Receptors were obtained from a woman younger than 35 with Graves' ophthalmopathy. Both conserved end residues are part of each CDR3. Each record gives: V gene, CDR3 protein.

v_call: TRBV7-2; cdr3_aa: CASSPRQEIYEQYF
v_call: TRBV6-1; cdr3_aa: CASSDGPSTYNEQFF
v_call: TRBV6-6; cdr3_aa: CASSYSGGVEKLFF
v_call: TRBV7-8; cdr3_aa: CASSRQGNSNQPQHF
v_call: TRBV12-5; cdr3_aa: CASGLESGGRTEAFF
v_call: TRBV19; cdr3_aa: CASSRQALETQYF
v_call: TRBV2; cdr3_aa: CAGARGEGYEQFF
v_call: TRBV6-2/TRBV6-3; cdr3_aa: CASSTRGGSTYEQYF
v_call: TRBV20-1; cdr3_aa: CSARPGTGASYNEQFF
v_call: TRBV20-1; cdr3_aa: CSARDGRRVAVSYEQYF
v_call: TRBV11-2; cdr3_aa: CASNEHLAKNIQYF
v_call: TRBV11-3; cdr3_aa: CASTEQGYPYNEQFF
v_call: TRBV5-1; cdr3_aa: CASKDSMNTEAFF
v_call: TRBV7-3; cdr3_aa: CASSFEGLGDTQYF
v_call: TRBV7-9; cdr3_aa: CASSFSPADRTSPLHF